The present T cell receptor beta chain was sequenced within a study of T cell changes during pregnancy in multiple sclerosis. J lost 3 bases, V lost 2 bases, and 12 bases had no gene match. The CDR3 spans 18 residues. Looked up from germline, CDR1 is SGHRS and CDR2 is YFSETQ. TCRdb keeps only in-frame clones here, not all; method: immunoSEQ multiplex PCR. Of about 62,000 clones listed, roughly 87% are singletons. Sample: peripheral blood, taken in the first trimester of pregnancy. The chain uses TRBV5-1 and TRBJ2-7, with TRBD2 identical over 12 bases. The sequence came from a female donor with multiple sclerosis, enrolled in a pregnancy study. This CDR3 reads CASSFGGGLAGGNYEQYF. DNA of the CDR3: TGCGCCAGCAGCTTCGGCGGGGGACTAGCGGGTGGAAACTACGAGCAGTACTTC.